The 23 T cell receptor beta chains presented below share a single source sample, sequenced in a study of OX40 agonist ivuxolimab in advanced cancers. Sequenced by immunoSEQ multiplex PCR; TCRdb stores in-frame clones only, minus some. This table has some 69,000 clones, about 80% appearing once. The material sequenced was CD4+ or CD8+ T cells sorted from blood, taken in a trial of the OX40 agonist ivuxolimab. The source is an adult with an advanced solid tumor such as melanoma, head and neck, liver or kidney cancer.

This clone was seen more than once but under ten times. The V call is TRBV2, the J call TRBJ1-1; 11 bases are a match to TRBD1. Germline assignment: CDR1 SNHLY and CDR2 FYNNEI. The trim removed 6 bases at V and 7 bases at J, leaving 13 bases unmatched. CDR3 length: 16 residues. This CDR3 reads CASSARLRDRGGEAFF. CDR3 bases: TGTGCCAGCAGCGCACGCCTGCGGGACAGGGGGGGTGAAGCTTTCTTT. The entire variable domain, with the rest obtained from reference TRBV2 and TRBJ1-1, is as follows: EPEVTQTPSHQVTQMGQEVILRCVPISNHLYFYWYRQILGQKVEFLVSFYNNEISEKSEIFDDQFSVERPDGSNFTLKIRSTKLEDSAMYFCASSARLRDRGGEAFFGQGTRLTVV.

CDR3 DNA sequence: TGTGCTAGTGGTCCGGGACTAGCGGGGGGGCAGGAGACCCAGTACTTC. It translates to CASGPGLAGGQETQYF. The chain recombines TRBV12-5 with TRBJ2-5, with 16 bases aligning to TRBD2. Trimming at V came to 5 bases and at J to 5 bases, leaving 5 bases not matched to a gene. This CDR3 comprises 16 residues. Germline V gene sequence: CDR1 LGHNT, CDR2 FRNRAP.

The chain couples TRBV30 to TRBJ2-7; 7 bases are shared with TRBD2. V gave up 2 bases and J gave up 5 bases; unmatched junction bases: 3. The CDR3 is made up of 12 amino acids. From germline, CDR1 is GTSNPN and CDR2 SVGIG (reference sequence). CDR3 sequence reads: CAWSTTSNEQYF. CDR3 nucleotide sequence: TGTGCCTGGAGTACGACTAGCAACGAGCAGTACTTC.

The chain uses TRBV6-5 and TRBJ1-2; TRBD1 matches at 12 bases. The germline CDR1 and CDR2 sequences are MNHEY and SVGAGI. The CDR3 is 15 residues long. J gave up 8 bases and V 2 bases, and 6 bases lay outside the gene matches. For the CDR3, the DNA is TGTGCCAGCAGTTACGCGGGACAGGGGGCTGGGGGCTACACCTTC. It specifies CASSYAGQGAGGYTF.

The chain is built from TRBV30 and TRBJ1-2; no firm D call. V shed 4 bases and J shed 8 bases, with 17 bases lying between them. The CDR3 is 13 residues long. Germline V CDR1 and CDR2: GTSNPN, SVGIG (reference sequence). As DNA, the CDR3 is TGTGCCTGGACCGGAGATAAATGGGAAGGCTACACCTTC. Translated: CAWTGDKWEGYTF.

V gene TRBV7-3 combines with J gene TRBJ1-1; D is possibly TRBD1 (5 bases). The CDR3 consists of 16 residues. Germline loops: CDR1 SGHTA, CDR2 FQGTGA. Trimming removed 0 bases from V and 0 bases from J, with 11 bases in between. In nucleotides, the CDR3 is TGTGCCAGCAGCTTAACCCTGGACAATGTGAACACTGAAGCTTTCTTT. It is translated as CASSLTLDNVNTEAFF.

The CDR3: CASSYRYVANYGYTF. In DNA form, the CDR3 reads TGTGCCAGCAGTTACCGCTATGTAGCTAACTATGGCTACACCTTC. V usage is TRBV6-6 and J usage is TRBJ1-2; D remains unclear. There are 15 residues in the CDR3. Germline CDR1 is MNHNY and CDR2 is SVGAGI (reference sequence). Trimming stripped 2 bases from V and 0 bases from J, with 10 bases between.

This chain links TRBV28 with TRBJ2-6; no definite D call. CDR3 length: 16 residues. V lost 4 bases, J lost 3 bases, and 13 bases lay in between. Germline V gene data show CDR1 as MDHEN and CDR2 as SYDVKM. The CDR3 DNA reads as TGTGCCAGCAGTTATCAAGGAAGAGGTGGGGCCAACGTCCTGACTTTC. This gives the protein CASSYQGRGGANVLTF. Based on the CDR3 plus reference TRBV28 and TRBJ2-6, the full variable domain is DVKVTQSSRYLVKRTGEKVFLECVQDMDHENMFWYRQDPGLGLRLIYFSYDVKMKEKGDIPEGYSVSREKKERFSLILESASTNQTSMYLCASSYQGRGGANVLTFGAGSRLTVL.

The chain links TRBV5-1 to TRBJ1-5; perhaps TRBD1 as D (5 bases). CDR1 is SGHRS and CDR2 is YFSETQ in the germline V gene. CDR3 size: 14 residues. The V and J ends lost 0 bases and 6 bases respectively, with 10 bases between them. CDR3 in amino acids: CASSLEAGRQPQHF. The CDR3 DNA follows: TGCGCCAGCAGCTTGGAGGCAGGGCGTCAGCCCCAGCATTTT.

The sample holds one count of this clone. V usage is TRBV5-5 and J usage is TRBJ1-6; no definite D call. Germline-derived CDR1 and CDR2 are SGHKS and YYEKEE (reference sequence). The CDR3 spans 16 residues. Deletions cut 1 base from V and 0 bases from J, with 8 bases between. The CDR3 DNA is TGTGCCAGCAGCTTGTCCTGGAGCTCCTATAATTCACCCCTCCACTTT. Amino acids: CASSLSWSSYNSPLHF.

This clone has just a few counts. This chain links TRBV30 with TRBJ1-6, with a possible D match to TRBD1 (6 bases). The CDR3 runs to 14 residues. Germline V gene sequence: CDR1 GTSNPN, CDR2 SVGIG (reference sequence). V lost 4 bases, J lost 9 bases, and 16 bases lay in between. This chain's CDR3 is CAWTLGTPGSPLHF. As DNA, the CDR3 is TGTGCCTGGACCCTCGGGACACCGGGTTCACCCCTCCACTTT.

This clone was seen only once. The rearrangement uses TRBV2 and TRBJ2-3; 8 bases map to TRBD1. The CDR3 has 15 amino acids. The V gene's germline CDR1 is SNHLY and CDR2 FYNNEI. The trim removed 6 bases at V and 11 bases at J, leaving 16 bases unmatched. The DNA of the CDR3 is TGTGCCAGCAGGGACAGGGTGGGACCACAGATCAAGCAGTATTTT. Translated, it gives CASRDRVGPQIKQYF.

As DNA, the CDR3 is TGTGCCAGCAGTTCCCTCAGCGGGGGTTCGTTCTACTTC. This encodes CASSSLSGGSFYF. This chain uses TRBV6-5 with TRBJ2-5; 8 nucleotides agree with TRBD2. This CDR3 is 13 amino acids long. Losses at the gene ends were 4 bases for V and 14 bases for J; bases not matched to a gene: 12. The V gene's germline CDR1 is MNHEY and CDR2 SVGAGI.

The V and J genes are TRBV28 and TRBJ2-7, with D unclear. V lost 5 bases and J 0 bases, leaving 11 bases between the germline ends. Germline V gene data show CDR1 as MDHEN and CDR2 as SYDVKM. This CDR3 is 14 amino acids long. CDR3 in amino acids: CASSRPLDSYEQYF. The CDR3 coding sequence is TGTGCCAGCAGTCGACCACTTGACTCCTACGAGCAGTACTTC.

The V gene is TRBV9, the J gene TRBJ2-1; D not resolved. Germline CDR1 SGDLS, CDR2 YYNGEE. The ends were cut back, 3 bases at V and 9 bases at J, with 10 bases in the middle. The CDR3 consists of 12 residues. CDR3 DNA sequence: TGTGCCAGCAGCGCCACCGGGCCTGAGCAGTTCTTC. It translates to CASSATGPEQFF.

The chain uses TRBV4-2 and TRBJ2-3; 11 bases are a match to TRBD2. CDR1 and CDR2 from the germline V gene are LGHNA and YNFKEQ. The CDR3 is made up of 20 amino acids. V was pared by 0 bases and J by 3 bases, with 14 bases of the junction left unmatched. CDR3 loop: CASSQDQSTSGGGSTDTQYF. The CDR3 coding sequence is TGTGCCAGCAGCCAAGATCAGTCCACTAGCGGGGGAGGTTCGACAGATACGCAGTATTTT.

The gene calls are TRBV5-4 and TRBJ2-1; 14 bases are a match to TRBD2. This CDR3 is 17 amino acids long. The V and J ends lost 5 bases and 4 bases, in that order; junction bases with no gene match: 8. Germline lookup yields CDR1 SGHNT and CDR2 YYREEE (reference sequence). This CDR3 reads CASRRLAGGPGYNEQFF. In DNA, the CDR3 is TGTGCCAGCAGGCGACTAGCGGGGGGGCCGGGATACAATGAGCAGTTCTTC.

The sample holds one count of this clone. The chain carries TRBV4-1 and TRBJ2-3; D possibly matches TRBD1 or TRBD2 (6 bases each). The CDR3 is 15 residues long. The germline V gene encodes CDR1 MGHRA and CDR2 YSYEKL. V lost 4 bases, J lost 9 bases, and 20 bases lay in between. The CDR3 bases are TGCGCCAGCAGCCCCACGGGTGTGGGGGGCGGGACGCAGTATTTT. This gives the protein CASSPTGVGGGTQYF.

The V call is TRBV7-9, the J call TRBJ2-3; a possible D gene is TRBD2 (5 bases). The CDR3 length is 14 residues. Trimming stripped 7 bases from V and 2 bases from J, with 13 bases between. Looked up from germline, CDR1 is SEHNR and CDR2 is FQNEAQ (reference sequence). CDR3 in DNA: TGTGCCAGCACCGAGGGTGGAGCCACAGATACGCAGTATTTT. Amino acid sequence: CASTEGGATDTQYF. Complete variable domain (other parts from reference TRBV7-9 and TRBJ2-3): DTGVSQNPRHKITKRGQNVTFRCDPISEHNRLYWYRQTLGQGPEFLTYFQNEAQLEKSRLLSDRFSAERPKGSFSTLEIQRTEQGDSAMYLCASTEGGATDTQYFGPGTRLTVL.

This chain connects TRBV19 to TRBJ2-5; weak D call: TRBD2 (5 bases). V lost 6 bases and J 4 bases, leaving 12 bases between the germline ends. This CDR3 region has 13 residues. Germline V gene sequence: CDR1 LNHDA, CDR2 SQIVND (reference sequence). The DNA for the CDR3 is TGTGCCAGTAGGGACGGGAATCGAGAGACCCAGTACTTC. Residues: CASRDGNRETQYF.

This chain links TRBV5-5 with TRBJ1-2, with TRBD1 matching over 8 bases. Germline loops: CDR1 SGHKS, CDR2 YYEKEE (reference sequence). This CDR3 contains 15 residues. V shed 4 bases and J 3 bases; nucleotides not matched to a gene: 8. CDR3 coding DNA: TGTGCCAGCAGCCCGGGACAGGTACGATACTATGGCTACACCTTC. Encoded protein: CASSPGQVRYYGYTF.

The genes are TRBV6-1 and TRBJ1-2; D ambiguous. The CDR3 spans 15 residues. Trimming removed 2 bases at V and 0 bases at J, with 10 bases between. Germline assignment: CDR1 MNHNS and CDR2 SASEGT. The chain's CDR3 is CASSEWSGPNYGYTF. For the CDR3, the DNA is TGTGCCAGCAGTGAATGGTCAGGACCTAACTATGGCTACACCTTC.

In this sample, this clone turned up once. The chain recombines TRBV18 with TRBJ2-1, with 7 nucleotides matching TRBD1. Germline CDR1 KGHSH, CDR2 LQKENI. This CDR3 is built from 16 residues. The trim removed 0 bases at V and 4 bases at J, leaving 6 bases unmatched. This CDR3 reads CASSPPRDSLYNEQFF. CDR3 DNA: TGTGCCAGCTCACCACCTAGGGACAGCCTTTACAATGAGCAGTTCTTC.